These 22 T cell receptor beta chains were sequenced from one sample in a study of early T cells in non-severe SARS-CoV-2 infection. Each CDR3 protein is one row after TCRdb ran MiXCR on the 5' RACE reads. This table holds more than 80,000 distinct CDR3 sequences, 13% to 15% found once. Sequenced input: whole blood. These receptors were taken from an adult who was a healthcare worker with PCR-confirmed SARS-CoV-2 infection or an uninfected control (not recorded which).

The rearrangement joins TRBV28 to TRBJ1-2; D remains ambiguous. V gave up 6 bases and J gave up 2 bases, with 22 bases separating them. In germline, CDR1 is MDHEN, CDR2 SYDVKM. The CDR3 totals 17 residues. CDR3 sequence (DNA): TGTGCCAGCAGCCCAGCCGGGCCGCCCGGGGTCAACTATGGCTACACCTTC. Amino acid sequence: CASSPAGPPGVNYGYTF.

This clonotype was recorded a few times. This chain joins TRBV20-1 and TRBJ2-7; 7 bases agree with TRBD2. CDR3 length equals 14 residues. The V gene's germline CDR1 is DFQATT and CDR2 SNEGSKA (reference sequence). Trimming at V came to 5 bases and at J to 6 bases, leaving 13 bases not matched to a gene. The CDR3: CSAGGGVSNIEQYF. The CDR3 DNA follows: TGCAGTGCTGGGGGGGGTGTCTCTAACATCGAGCAGTACTTC.

This clonotype showed up just a few times. The chain couples TRBV6-5 to TRBJ1-1, with a possible D match to TRBD1 (5 bases). The germline V and J ends were trimmed by 4 bases and 6 bases, with 15 bases remaining between them. CDR3 size: 14 residues. Germline assignment: CDR1 MNHEY and CDR2 SVGAGI. CDR3 nucleotides: TGTGCCAGCAGTTCCCTATCTCGGGGGTCTGAAGCTTTCTTT. Its translation is CASSSLSRGSEAFF.

The rearrangement links TRBV20-1 to TRBJ2-1; TRBD2 agrees at 12 bases. This CDR3 is 16 amino acids long. The V gene end was trimmed by 3 bases and the J gene end by 7 bases; junction bases not matched to a gene: 10. Germline V gene data show CDR1 as DFQATT and CDR2 as SNEGSKA (reference sequence). The CDR3 sequence: CSARVPLAGGRNEQFF. The CDR3 coding sequence is TGCAGTGCTAGGGTCCCTCTAGCGGGAGGGCGGAATGAGCAGTTCTTC.

This clonotype was detected many times. The rearrangement uses TRBV27 and TRBJ1-2; 11 bases agree with TRBD1. J lost 8 bases, V lost 6 bases, and 8 bases had no gene match. The germline V gene has CDR1 MNHEY and CDR2 SMNVEV (reference sequence). The CDR3 length is 14 residues. The CDR3 DNA is TGTGCCAGCAGCCTGGACAGGGGGCATGGGGGCTACACCTTC. Translation gives CASSLDRGHGGYTF.

This chain links TRBV18 with TRBJ2-5, with D unclear. V was cut by 0 bases and J by 2 bases, with 10 bases left in between. Germline CDR1 is KGHSH and CDR2 is LQKENI. The CDR3 is 15 residues long. CDR3 bases: TGTGCCAGCTCACCACCAAGTAGTGGGCAAGAGACCCAGTACTTC. It codes for CASSPPSSGQETQYF.

This clonotype was counted between two and nine times. The rearrangement joins TRBV10-3 to TRBJ1-1; D remains ambiguous. Germline CDR1 is ENHRY and CDR2 is SYGVKD. This CDR3 has 12 amino acids. The germline V and J ends were trimmed by 5 bases and 2 bases, with 6 bases remaining between them. The CDR3 is CAISSLNTEAFF. CDR3 nucleotide sequence: TGTGCCATCAGTTCTCTTAACACTGAAGCTTTCTTT.

This clonotype was seen many times. The chain combines TRBV19 with TRBJ2-5, with D uncertain. The CDR3 contains 11 residues. The germline CDR1 and CDR2 sequences are LNHDA and SQIVND (reference sequence). V dropped 2 bases and J dropped 4 bases, with 2 bases sitting between them. The CDR3 DNA sequence: TGTGCCAGTAGTATATCAGAGACCCAGTACTTC. Its translation: CASSISETQYF. Full variable domain (remainder filled in from reference TRBV19 and TRBJ2-5): DGGITQSPKYLFRKEGQNVTLSCEQNLNHDAMYWYRQDPGQGLRLIYYSQIVNDFQKGDIAEGYSVSREKKESFPLTVTSAQKNPTAFYLCASSISETQYFGPGTRLLVL.

The rearrangement links TRBV12-3 or TRBV12-4 to TRBJ2-2; D is undetermined. The CDR3 loop spans 13 amino acids. This CDR3 is CAMRGPSTGELFF. As DNA, the CDR3 is TGTGCGATGCGCGGACCCAGTACCGGGGAGCTGTTTTTT.

This clonotype was seen a handful of times. This sequence joins TRBV7-2 and TRBJ2-7, with 7 bases matching TRBD2. V shed 2 bases and J 4 bases; nucleotides not matched to a gene: 8. This CDR3 has 15 residues. Germline CDR1 and CDR2: SGHTA and FQGNSA. CDR3 coding DNA: TGTGCCAGCAGCTTAACCGGGAGGCTTGGGTACGAGCAGTACTTC. Protein sequence: CASSLTGRLGYEQYF.

A few counts support this clonotype. The chain links TRBV20-1 to TRBJ2-1; D ambiguous. This CDR3 spans 12 amino acids. With 1 base removed from V and 6 bases from J, the gap between germline ends came to 7 bases. Germline CDR1 is DFQATT and CDR2 is SNEGSKA (reference sequence). Here the CDR3 reads CSARASVNEQFF. CDR3 sequence (DNA): TGCAGTGCTAGAGCTTCCGTCAATGAGCAGTTCTTC.

The rearrangement uses TRBV7-3 and TRBJ2-7; D may be TRBD1 (6 bases). V was pared by 5 bases and J by 6 bases, with 17 bases between. Germline assignment: CDR1 SGHTA and CDR2 FQGTGA. CDR3 length: 14 amino acids. DNA for the CDR3: TGTGCCAGCAGCGCTCGAGCGCGAGGGGGCGAGCAGTACTTC. This codes for CASSARARGGEQYF.

This chain joins TRBV25-1 and TRBJ1-2; no reliable D call. The CDR3 runs 13 residues. The germline CDR1 and CDR2 sequences are MGHDK and SYGVNS. Trimming stripped 4 bases from V and 4 bases from J, with 10 bases between. For the CDR3, the DNA is TGTGCCAGCAGTGGTGGAAGAATCTATGGCTACACCTTC. Its protein is CASSGGRIYGYTF.

This clonotype was seen just once. This rearrangement joins TRBV7-9 to TRBJ2-2; D may be TRBD1 (6 bases). Trimming stripped 7 bases from V and 4 bases from J, with 28 bases between. CDR3 length: 19 amino acids. CDR1 is SEHNR and CDR2 is FQNEAQ in the germline V gene (reference sequence). CDR3 nucleotides: TGTGCCAGCATCACGCGGCCTAATCGGGACAACAGTTTCACCGGGGAGCTGTTTTTT. It yields the protein CASITRPNRDNSFTGELFF.

There are a few counts of this clonotype. The rearrangement uses TRBV6-1 and TRBJ1-1; TRBD1 agrees at 8 bases. Germline CDR1 MNHNS, CDR2 SASEGT. The CDR3 spans 14 residues. Germline trimming cut 7 bases from V and 4 bases from J; bases unmatched to any gene: 8. The CDR3: CASKNTGGGTEAFF. Here the CDR3 DNA reads TGTGCCAGCAAAAACACAGGGGGAGGCACTGAAGCTTTCTTT.

The table lists this clonotype with many counts. In nucleotides, the CDR3 is TGTGCCAGCAGAGAGGAGCGAGGGACTAGCGGGAGCTTGAGCGGGGAGCTGTTTTTT. Its translation is CASREERGTSGSLSGELFF. The chain uses TRBV6-2 or TRBV6-3 and TRBJ2-2; 14 bases align to TRBD2. The germline V gene encodes CDR1 MNHEY and CDR2 SVGEGT. With V trimmed by 6 bases and J by 7 bases, 16 bases remained unmatched. This CDR3 is 19 amino acids long.

The chain links TRBV6-1 to TRBJ2-1; D is possibly TRBD2 (7 bases). This CDR3 spans 19 amino acids. Germline CDR1 MNHNS, CDR2 SASEGT. Trimming removed 1 base from V and 8 bases from J, with 27 bases in between. The CDR3 DNA reads as TGTGCCAGCAGTGAAGTAAGGGAGGGGGGGAGCCCCATCCCCCATGAGCAGTTCTTC. It encodes CASSEVREGGSPIPHEQFF.

This clonotype was seen a few times. The chain joins TRBV7-8 to TRBJ2-7; D is unclear. In germline, CDR1 is SGHVS, CDR2 FQNEAQ. This CDR3 is 11 amino acids long. The V gene lost 4 bases and the J gene lost 7 bases, with 8 bases spanning the gap. The DNA of the CDR3 is TGTGCCAGCAGCTCCTTAGGAGAGCAGTACTTC. Its translation: CASSSLGEQYF.

The chain combines TRBV6-5 with TRBJ2-3; D may match TRBD1 or TRBD2 (5 bases each). There are 13 residues in the CDR3. The germline gives CDR1 MNHEY, CDR2 SVGAGI. V shed 6 bases and J shed 10 bases, with 17 bases lying between them. The CDR3 region has the DNA TGTGCCAGCAGACCGGGACCCCAGATCGCGCAGTATTTT. Translating it yields CASRPGPQIAQYF.

This clonotype was found many times. As DNA, the CDR3 is TGTGCCAGCAGCTTAGGGACCTACGAGCAGTACTTC. It yields the protein CASSLGTYEQYF. The gene calls are TRBV11-2 and TRBJ2-7; the D is unclear. Trimming pared 1 base from V and 2 bases from J, leaving 3 bases between. This CDR3 contains 12 residues. CDR1 and CDR2 (germline): SGHAT, FQNNGV.

The genes are TRBV15 and TRBJ1-2; D remains ambiguous. Germline CDR1 and CDR2: LNHNV and YYDKDF (reference sequence). The CDR3 runs 13 residues. V lost 4 bases to trimming and J lost 8 bases, with 14 bases between them. This chain's CDR3 is CATSTKSGWGYTF. Here the CDR3 DNA reads TGTGCCACCAGCACCAAGAGTGGATGGGGCTACACCTTC.

This clonotype was counted between two and nine times. The chain combines TRBV5-1 with TRBJ2-7; 9 bases agree with TRBD1. J was trimmed by 3 bases and V by 6 bases; bases with no gene match: 10. The germline CDR1 and CDR2 sequences are SGHRS and YFSETQ. The CDR3 sequence is 15 residues long. The CDR3: CASKDGRQGGYEQYF. CDR3 bases: TGCGCCAGCAAAGACGGGAGACAGGGGGGCTACGAGCAGTACTTC.